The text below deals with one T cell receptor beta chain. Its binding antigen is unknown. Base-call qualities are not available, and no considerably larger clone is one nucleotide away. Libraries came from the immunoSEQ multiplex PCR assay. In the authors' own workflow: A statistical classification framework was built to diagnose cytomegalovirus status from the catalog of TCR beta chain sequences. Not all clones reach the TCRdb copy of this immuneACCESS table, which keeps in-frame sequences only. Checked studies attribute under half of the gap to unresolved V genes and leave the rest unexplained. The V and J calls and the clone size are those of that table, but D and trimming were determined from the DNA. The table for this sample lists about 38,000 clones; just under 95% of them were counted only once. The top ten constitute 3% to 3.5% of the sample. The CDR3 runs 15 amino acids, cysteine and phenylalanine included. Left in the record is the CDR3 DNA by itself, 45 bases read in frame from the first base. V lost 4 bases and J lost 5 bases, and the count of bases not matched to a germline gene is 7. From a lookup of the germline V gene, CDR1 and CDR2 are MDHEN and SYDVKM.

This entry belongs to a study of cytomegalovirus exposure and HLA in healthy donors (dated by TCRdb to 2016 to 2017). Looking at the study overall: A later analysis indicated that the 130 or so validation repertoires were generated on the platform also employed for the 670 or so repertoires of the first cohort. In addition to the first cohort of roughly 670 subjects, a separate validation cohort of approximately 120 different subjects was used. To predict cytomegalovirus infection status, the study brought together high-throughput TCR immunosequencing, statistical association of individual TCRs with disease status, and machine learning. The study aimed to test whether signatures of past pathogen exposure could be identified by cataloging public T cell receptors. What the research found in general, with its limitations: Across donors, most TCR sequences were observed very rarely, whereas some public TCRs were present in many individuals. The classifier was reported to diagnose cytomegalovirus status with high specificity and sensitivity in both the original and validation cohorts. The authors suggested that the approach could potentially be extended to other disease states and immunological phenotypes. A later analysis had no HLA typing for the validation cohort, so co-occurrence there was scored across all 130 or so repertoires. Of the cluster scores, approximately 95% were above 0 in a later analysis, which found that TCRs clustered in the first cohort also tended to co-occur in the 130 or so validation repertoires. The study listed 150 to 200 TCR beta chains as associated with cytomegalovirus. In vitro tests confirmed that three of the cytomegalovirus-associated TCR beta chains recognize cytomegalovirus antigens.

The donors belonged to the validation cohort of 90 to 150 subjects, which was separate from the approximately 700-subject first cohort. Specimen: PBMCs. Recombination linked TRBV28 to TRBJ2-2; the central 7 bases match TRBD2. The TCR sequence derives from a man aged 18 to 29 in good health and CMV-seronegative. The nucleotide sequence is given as TGTGCCAGCAGTTGGGGGGGGAGTGGGACCGGGGAGCTGTTTTTT. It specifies CASSWGGSGTGELFF. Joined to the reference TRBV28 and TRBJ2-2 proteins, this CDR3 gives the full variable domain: DVKVTQSSRYLVKRTGEKVFLECVQDMDHENMFWYRQDPGLGLRLIYFSYDVKMKEKGDIPEGYSVSREKKERFSLILESASTNQTSMYLCASSWGGSGTGELFFGEGSRLTVL.